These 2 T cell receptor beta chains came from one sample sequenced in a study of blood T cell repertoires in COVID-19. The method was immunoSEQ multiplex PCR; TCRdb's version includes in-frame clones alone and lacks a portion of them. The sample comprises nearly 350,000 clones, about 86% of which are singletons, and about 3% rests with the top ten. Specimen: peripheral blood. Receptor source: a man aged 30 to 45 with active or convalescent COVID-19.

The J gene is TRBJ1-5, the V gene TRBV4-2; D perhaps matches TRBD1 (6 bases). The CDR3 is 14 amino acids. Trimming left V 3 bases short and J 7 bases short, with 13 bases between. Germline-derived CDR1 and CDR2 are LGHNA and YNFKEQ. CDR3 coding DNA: TGTGCCAGCAGCCAGGGGGGGGCTGGGCAGCCCCAGCATTTT. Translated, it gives CASSQGGAGQPQHF.

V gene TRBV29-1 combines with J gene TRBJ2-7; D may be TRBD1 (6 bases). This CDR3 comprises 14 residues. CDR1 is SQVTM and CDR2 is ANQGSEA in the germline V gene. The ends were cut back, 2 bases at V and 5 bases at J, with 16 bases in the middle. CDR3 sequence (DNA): TGCAGCGTTGAATCCGGGGCACAGGGTGACGAGCAGTACTTC. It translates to CSVESGAQGDEQYF.